This TCR beta chain was sequenced in a study of T cells in Graves' hyperthyroidism and ophthalmopathy. Regarding the study as a whole: Before onset, by a median of around 6.1 months, the model predicted ophthalmopathy. Most clonotypes that expanded in the thyroid above 0.001 also showed up in blood.

Patients showing uncontrolled infection, other autoimmune disease, pregnancy or lactation were ineligible. What was amplified from RNA transcripts were TCR beta CDR3 regions. The HTBI primer set served for first-round RT-PCR of the TCR CDR3. Via MiXCR, TCRdb re-called the multiplex PCR reads, giving one row per CDR3 protein. The data contain hundreds of thousands of distinct CDR3 sequences, 12% to 15% of them singletons. The CDR3 contains 13 residues. The V end was cut by 3 bases, the J end by 3 bases, with 8 bases between. Germline values: CDR1 KGHSH, CDR2 LQKENI. This clonotype was seen many times. The target antigen is unknown.

The sequence came from a woman in her 40s with Graves' hyperthyroidism. The gene calls are TRBV18 and TRBJ1-2; D not resolved. The sample consisted of blood. CDR3 in amino acids: CASSPRTDYGYTF. The CDR3 region has the DNA TGTGCCAGCTCACCGCGGACGGACTATGGCTACACCTTC.